This T cell receptor beta chain was recovered during a study of shared clonotypes between healthy human individuals. General study results and limits: Shared clonotypes: 4.5% to 5% naive CD4, about 3.3% naive CD8, roughly 2.4% memory CD4, approximately 0.41% memory CD8.

The study ran the assay at deep level. Authors' data handling: ImmunoSEQ junction-only sequences lacked quality scores, so their filtering differed. Data came from immunoSEQ multiplex PCR; TCRdb stores just in-frame clones and leaves some out. V, J and clone size are taken as reported in that table, and D and trimming were inferred from the DNA itself. The sample yields around 2.1 million clones, approximately 94% seen once. In regard to this clone: As yet, its antigen is unknown. Other DNA sequences in the sample encode the same CDR3.

Germline CDR1 SGHRS, CDR2 YFSETQ. The CDR3 is 14 residues long. Trimming at V came to 3 bases and at J to 5 bases, leaving 4 bases not matched to a gene. This TCR was recovered from a man younger than 30 in good health. Sample: naive CD4+ T cells sorted from blood. The subset denotes: CD45RA+ positively selected. The chain recombines TRBV5-1 with TRBJ2-7; 11 bases fit TRBD1. The CDR3 protein is CASSSGQGANEQYF. CDR3 DNA: TGCGCCAGCAGCTCTGGACAGGGGGCTAACGAGCAGTACTTC.